Listed below are T cell receptor beta chains from one sample, sequenced in a study of cytomegalovirus exposure and HLA in healthy donors. This table comes from immunoSEQ multiplex PCR, and its TCRdb copy is limited to in-frame clones, with some not included. The data show about 120,000 clones, under 85% seen once. Sequenced material: PBMCs. These receptors were obtained from a man aged 30 to 45 in good health and CMV-seropositive. Both conserved end residues are part of each CDR3. Each record gives: clone size, V gene, J gene, CDR3 protein. Clone size is not always given. Where it is, it says once, few, many or a class for expanded clones.

.,TRBV29-1,TRBJ2-1,CSGLAGINEQFF
.,TRBV25-1,TRBJ2-7,CASSKRTPYEQYF
.,TRBV5-1,TRBJ1-6,CASSNTGGARNSPLHF
.,TRBV5-1,TRBJ1-1,CASRLQRGEAFF
.,TRBV2,TRBJ1-1,CASSTRQGTEAFF
.,TRBV23-1,TRBJ2-7,CASSRFPGGLDRERDEQYF
.,TRBV15,.,CATSGQGSHEQYF
.,TRBV11-3,TRBJ1-2,CASSLVGAPFSHYGYTF
.,TRBV28,TRBJ1-1,CASITGNTEAFF
.,TRBV19,TRBJ2-5,CASSPPGLAGYQETQYF
few,TRBV6-1,TRBJ1-5,CASSIGTDVGQPQHF
.,TRBV25-1,TRBJ1-4,CASAPRSTNEKLFF
.,TRBV4-1,TRBJ1-1,CASSLGHGQTNTEAFF
.,TRBV18,TRBJ2-7,CASSPPVGGSYEQYF
once,TRBV6-1,TRBJ1-2,CASNKPGPGEGYTF
few,TRBV5-6,TRBJ1-2,CASKSSGGEANYGYTF
once,TRBV9,TRBJ2-1,CASSPGTVSYNEQFF
.,TRBV7-4,TRBJ1-1,CASSPPPGGTEAFF
.,TRBV10-2,TRBJ2-2,CASTMTSGGLNTGELFF
.,TRBV4-1,TRBJ2-1,CASSQRGQDNEQFF
.,TRBV12-5,TRBJ2-1,CASGLGDREQFF
.,TRBV5-1,TRBJ1-2,CASSLGQGEHYTF
.,TRBV7-3,TRBJ1-2,CASSPDRGGGYTF
.,TRBV6-5,TRBJ1-1,CASSPHGREAFF
.,TRBV4-3,TRBJ2-7,CASSQAGTGYEQYF
.,TRBV7-3,TRBJ2-3,CASSRDPSGADTQYF
.,TRBV6-6,TRBJ2-7,CASRGPGQGYEQYF
few,TRBV11-2,TRBJ1-5,CASSQQGDQPQHF
.,TRBV29-1,TRBJ1-1,CSATGANTEAFF
.,TRBV4-3,TRBJ2-2,CASSQGVAGGPNTGELFF
.,TRBV6-6,TRBJ1-4,CASSFMVGQSRKLFF
.,TRBV10-3,TRBJ2-7,CATEADGAYEQYF
.,TRBV5-6,TRBJ2-7,CASSLVSGVDEQYF
.,TRBV6-1,TRBJ2-1,CASYKEGHFYNEQFF
.,TRBV10-3,TRBJ1-4,CAISAGSQGKLFF
once,TRBV10-1,TRBJ1-3,CASRLLGAGTGRGNTIYF
.,TRBV5-1,TRBJ1-6,CASSLDGGSSYNSPLHF
.,TRBV7-3,TRBJ2-2,CASSLAGAANTGELFF
.,TRBV19,TRBJ2-7,CASSISSSGGYEQYF
once,TRBV4-1,TRBJ2-6,CASSAGTGHLSSGANVLTF
few,TRBV2,TRBJ1-2,CASSPGLDNYGYTF
few,TRBV19,TRBJ1-1,CASSIQRTANTEAFF
few,TRBV7-2,TRBJ1-2,CATQGQGNYGYTF
.,TRBV19,TRBJ2-5,CASSFRTGRETQYF
.,TRBV5-1,TRBJ2-5,CASSTPSGGTPETQYF
.,TRBV7-9,TRBJ2-5,CASSPGTDGETQYF
.,TRBV19,TRBJ2-2,CASRRGLQGADTGELFF
.,TRBV21-1,TRBJ2-5,CASSKEGVGQETQYF